The 12 T cell receptor beta chains in this list originate from one sample, sequenced in a study of cytomegalovirus exposure and HLA in healthy donors. PCR used 60 Vbeta primers and 13 Jbeta primers. Sequencing used immunoSEQ multiplex PCR; TCRdb keeps in-frame clones, though not all of them. This sample has about 160,000 clones, with 80% to 90% found just once. Sequenced sample: PBMCs. Source of these receptors: a man aged 45-65 years in good health and CMV-seropositive.

V gene TRBV20-1 combines with J gene TRBJ1-6, with 7 bases identical to TRBD1. The junction had 2 bases not matched to a gene; V was cut back by 0 bases and J by 15 bases. The length of the CDR3 is 11 residues. The germline V gene encodes CDR1 DFQATT and CDR2 SNEGSKA (reference sequence). The CDR3 coding sequence is TGCAGTGCTAGAGAGCAGGGGGTCCTCCACTTT. Amino acid sequence: CSAREQGVLHF.

The rearrangement joins TRBV2 to TRBJ2-7, with TRBD1 as a possible D gene (5 bases). Germline V gives CDR1 SNHLY, CDR2 FYNNEI. The CDR3 runs 15 residues. Trimming removed 1 base from V and 4 bases from J, with 14 bases in between. CDR3 in amino acids: CASSEGGWGAYEQYF. The CDR3 DNA reads as TGTGCCAGCAGTGAAGGGGGCTGGGGTGCTTACGAGCAGTACTTC.

The chain recombines TRBV6-1 with TRBJ2-5, with D possibly being TRBD2 (5 bases). The CDR3 runs to 14 residues. The V end lost 5 bases, the J end lost 2 bases, and 12 bases lay between the germline ends. CDR1 is MNHNS and CDR2 is SASEGT in the germline V gene. The CDR3 loop reads CASSPRTAQETQYF. Written as DNA, the CDR3 is TGTGCCAGCAGTCCCCGGACTGCACAAGAGACCCAGTACTTC.

This rearrangement joins TRBV6-1 to TRBJ2-5, with a possible D match to TRBD1 (6 bases). The V gene lost 6 bases and the J gene lost 7 bases, with 12 bases spanning the gap. Germline V gives CDR1 MNHNS, CDR2 SASEGT. The CDR3 sequence is 12 residues long. CDR3 coding DNA: TGTGCCAGCAGACAGGGCTTGGTGACCCAGTACTTC. Amino acids: CASRQGLVTQYF.

CDR3 coding DNA: TGTGCCTCCGCAACAGGGGGGAATAGCAATCAGCCCCAGCATTTT. Translation gives CASATGGNSNQPQHF. The genes are TRBV18 and TRBJ1-5, with TRBD1 identical over 8 bases. This CDR3 comprises 15 residues. The junction had 9 bases not matched to a gene; V was cut back by 11 bases and J by 0 bases. CDR1 KGHSH and CDR2 LQKENI come from the germline V gene. Supplemented by reference TRBV18 and TRBJ1-5, the full variable domain reads NAGVMQNPRHLVRRRGQEARLRCSPMKGHSHVYWYRQLPEEGLKFMVYLQKENIIDESGMPKERFSAEFPKEGPSILRIQQVVRGDSAAYFCASATGGNSNQPQHFGDGTRLSIL.

This chain connects TRBV16 to TRBJ2-2; the D gene is possibly TRBD2 (5 bases). The CDR3 length is 16 residues. V lost 4 bases and J 2 bases, leaving 14 bases between the germline ends. The germline gives CDR1 KGHSY, CDR2 FQNENV. CDR3 DNA: TGTGCCAGCAGCCGGAGGTTAGGTGGTAACACCGGGGAGCTGTTTTTT. Protein product: CASSRRLGGNTGELFF. Using reference TRBV16 and TRBJ2-2 for the parts outside the CDR3, the full variable domain is GEEVAQTPKHLVRGEGQKAKLYCAPIKGHSYVFWYQQVLKNEFKFLISFQNENVFDETGMPKERFSAKCLPNSPCSLEIQATKLEDSAVYFCASSRRLGGNTGELFFGEGSRLTVL.

The chain links TRBV21-1 to TRBJ2-7; the D call of TRBD2 is as the table states it, not checked on the DNA. TRBV21-1 is a pseudogene. CDR3 length: 13 residues. CDR3 in amino acids: CARGSSISYEQYV. In DNA form, the CDR3 reads TGTGCCCGCGGGAGCTCGATATCCTACGAGCAGTACGTC.

The gene calls are TRBV30 and TRBJ1-1; D unclear. The CDR3 contains 14 residues. The germline V gene has CDR1 GTSNPN and CDR2 SVGIG (reference sequence). Trimming removed 1 base from V and 4 bases from J, with 13 bases in between. CDR3 in amino acids: CAWSEEVRATEAFF. The CDR3 DNA is TGTGCCTGGAGTGAGGAGGTAAGGGCCACTGAAGCTTTCTTT.

The gene calls are TRBV5-1 and TRBJ2-5; 7 bases map to TRBD1. The closer fit of TRBJ2-7 to the DNA end suggests the J call may be wrong. The V gene's germline CDR1 is SGHRS and CDR2 YFSETQ. The CDR3 covers 15 residues. CDR3 sequence reads: CASSLGTASSYEQYF. Written as DNA, the CDR3 is TGCGCCAGCAGCTTAGGGACAGCGAGCTCCTACGAGCAGTACTTC.

The chain is built from TRBV4-1 and TRBJ1-5; D remains ambiguous. This CDR3 region has 13 residues. Trimming cost V 4 bases and J 3 bases, with 7 bases left between them. Germline V gene sequence: CDR1 MGHRA, CDR2 YSYEKL. As DNA, the CDR3 is TGCGCCAGCAGCCTCGGGGACAATCAGCCCCAGCATTTT. It yields the protein CASSLGDNQPQHF.

V and J are TRBV18 and TRBJ1-2; possible D gene TRBD1, 5 bases. Germline CDR1 KGHSH, CDR2 LQKENI. Trimming shortened V by 2 bases and J by 6 bases, and 16 bases separated the two germline ends. CDR3 length: 15 amino acids. The CDR3 here is CASSPSGLLSDGYTF. The CDR3 DNA reads as TGTGCCAGCTCACCATCGGGACTGCTTAGCGATGGCTACACCTTC.

The chain uses TRBV11-2 and TRBJ2-5; D is possibly TRBD2 (6 bases). CDR3 length: 13 residues. The germline V gene encodes CDR1 SGHAT and CDR2 FQNNGV. Trimming removed 1 base at V and 11 bases at J, with 14 bases between. The CDR3 spells CASSLAVPGEQYF. CDR3 DNA sequence: TGTGCCAGCAGCTTAGCTGTGCCGGGAGAGCAGTACTTC.